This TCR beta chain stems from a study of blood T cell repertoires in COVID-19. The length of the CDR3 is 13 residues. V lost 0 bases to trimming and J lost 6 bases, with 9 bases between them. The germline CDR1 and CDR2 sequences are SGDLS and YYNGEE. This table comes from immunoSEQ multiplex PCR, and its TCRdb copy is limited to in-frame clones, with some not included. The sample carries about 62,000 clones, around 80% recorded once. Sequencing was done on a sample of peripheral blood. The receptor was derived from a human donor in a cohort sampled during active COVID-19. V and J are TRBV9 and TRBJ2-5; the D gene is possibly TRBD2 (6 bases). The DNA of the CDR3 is TGTGCCAGCAGCGTAGGCGGGGAGAAGACCCAGTACTTC. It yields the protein CASSVGGEKTQYF.